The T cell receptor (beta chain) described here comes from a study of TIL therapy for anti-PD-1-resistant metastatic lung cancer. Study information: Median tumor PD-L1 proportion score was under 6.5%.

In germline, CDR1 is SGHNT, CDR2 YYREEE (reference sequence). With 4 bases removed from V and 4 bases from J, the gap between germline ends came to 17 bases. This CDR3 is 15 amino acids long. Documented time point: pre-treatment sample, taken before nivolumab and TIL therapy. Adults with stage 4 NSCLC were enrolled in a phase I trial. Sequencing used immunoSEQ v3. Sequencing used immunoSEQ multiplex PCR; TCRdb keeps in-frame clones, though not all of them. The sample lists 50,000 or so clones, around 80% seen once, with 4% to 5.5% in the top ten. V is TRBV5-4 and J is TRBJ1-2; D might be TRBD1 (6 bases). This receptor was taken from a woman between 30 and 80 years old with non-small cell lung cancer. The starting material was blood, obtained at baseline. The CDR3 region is CASSPRGAGSYGYTF. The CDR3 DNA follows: TGTGCCAGCAGCCCTCGGGGGGCTGGGAGCTATGGCTACACCTTC.